This TCR beta chain was found in a study of spatial heterogeneity in lung cancer (dated by TCRdb to the late 2010s). For the wider study: Beta-chain transcripts were consistently detected in greater numbers than alpha-chain transcripts, which likely reflects a higher abundance of beta-chain transcripts. In the raw uncorrected reads, each unique combination of TCR and UMI appeared more than ten times on average. TCR alpha and beta repertoires were quantitatively compared across multiple tumor regions, matched nontumor lung and blood in non-small cell lung cancer. TCR repertoire features were related to nonsynonymous mutation counts determined by whole-exome sequencing of tumor tissue. Both alpha and beta chains were TCR-sequenced in about 240 tumor regions, fewer than 80 matched nontumor lung samples and 55 to 60 PBMC samples obtained at surgery. What the research found in general, with its limitations: Confirming at a functional level the hypothesis that regional TCRs recognize regional mutations was considered to require additional single-cell paired TCR alpha and beta sequencing.

The label giving this sample's time point can be read as: sample taken at primary tumor resection. Whole RNA extracted from tumor and nontumor lung tissue, or from cryopreserved PBMC samples, was used for TCR sequencing without cell sorting. Samples were obtained from fewer than 80 patients with early-stage, untreated non-small cell lung cancer from the lung TRACERx cohort. A patient was chosen for TCR sequencing only when enough RNA was available from at least two tumor regions. Before selection, tumor and adjacent nontumor lung specimens were reviewed by a lung pathologist. Library generation was performed with 5' RACE. The data were produced on a NextSeq 500. To allow correction of PCR and sequencing errors, the TCR library protocol tagged every TCR cDNA molecule with a unique molecular identifier. The authors' pipeline ran thus. TCR identification, UMI-based error correction and CDR3 extraction were all carried out with Decombinator tools. Expanded TCRs were defined as those above a frequency of 2 per 1,000, corresponding to the top 1% of the tumor frequency distribution. Each repertoire was subsampled 100 times to 5,000 TCRs, after which Renyi diversity was computed with the R vegan package. CDR3 similarity networks were built from amino acid triplet string-kernel similarity, connecting CDR3s with pairwise similarity above 0.82. TCRdb itself trimmed the public reads at Q25 with fastp, ran MiXCR and retained productive beta chains. Each entry is one CDR3 protein sequence, shown with its most common DNA and genes. The V and J calls were not made by the authors but by TCRdb's processing. The sample table contains under 8,500 distinct CDR3 sequences; only one count was recorded for 5% to 5.5% of them. Around 8% of the sample is taken by the ten largest.

This clonotype is medium-sized (0.01 to 0.1%). No cognate antigen has been identified for it. It has no much larger one-base neighbor in the sample; base qualities were not kept. The TCR originated in a female donor with early-stage non-small cell lung cancer. Material: normal lung tissue next to the tumor, obtained at surgery.

The DNA sequence is given as TGCGCCAGCAGCTTACCACTGGATGAGCAGTTCTTC. Its protein is CASSLPLDEQFF. This chain joins TRBV5-1 to TRBJ2-1; confidence is insufficient to name the D gene. The germline V gene encodes CDR1 SGHRS and CDR2 YFSETQ. Trimming at the junction amounts to 2 bases on V and 8 bases on J, and the germline ends lie 8 bases apart. Reading from cysteine to phenylalanine, the CDR3 counts 12 amino acids. The sequence is cut down to CDR3 DNA, 36 bases in frame from base 1. Outside the CDR3, residues come from the reference TRBV5-1 and TRBJ2-1 proteins, so the full variable domain is: KAGVTQTPRYLIKTRGQQVTLSCSPISGHRSVSWYQQTPGQGLQFLFEYFSETQRNKGNFPGRFSGRQFSNSRSEMNVSTLELGDSALYLCASSLPLDEQFFGPGTRLTVL.